Detailed here is one T cell receptor beta chain. What it recognizes is unknown. This entry is derived from a study of T cell responses to AZD1222 COVID-19 vaccine. Turning to the study itself: Second doses at about 4 or about 12 weeks were pooled.

Unmatched junction bases numbered 12, after V lost 5 bases and J lost 4 bases. This CDR3 has 16 amino acids. The V gene's germline CDR1 is LGHNA and CDR2 YSLEER. TCRdb's table, derived via immunoSEQ multiplex PCR, lists solely in-frame clones and lacks some. The data contain almost 55,000 clones, around 80% of them seen just once; the ten biggest clones take up roughly 10%. Findings and caveats of the study: Repertoires were obtained solely post-peak T cell response.

The TCR originated in an adult in good health. V usage is TRBV4-3 and J usage is TRBJ1-2; 8 positions match TRBD1. Sequences were derived from peripheral blood, sampled on day 0 of AZD1222 vaccination. In DNA, the CDR3 is TGCGCCAGCAGCAACTACCCCGGGACAGGTTCCTATGGCTACACCTTC. Translated, it gives CASSNYPGTGSYGYTF.